This T cell receptor beta chain was sequenced during a study of T-cell memory formation after mild COVID-19. Notes on the study in general: Among contracting clones, CD4+ were mainly CM/EM and CD8+ enriched in EMRA. While clones contracting from day 15 to 85 were balanced between CD4 and CD8, later expanders leaned CD4+.

This clonotype was seen more than once but under ten times. Its antigen is currently unknown. CDR3 length: 14 amino acids. Trimming cost V 4 bases and J 1 base, with 13 bases left between them. Germline assignment: CDR1 DFQATT and CDR2 SNEGSKA (reference sequence). TCRdb analysed the 5' RACE reads with MiXCR anew, one entry per CDR3 protein. The sample holds hundreds of thousands of distinct CDR3 sequences, less than 25% seen once. This TCR derives from a man younger than 30 who had mild COVID-19 (a few samples of this study predate the infection). Cell type and time point are not known. The sequencing input was PBMCs or a T cell subset sorted from them (not recorded which). The chain employs TRBV20-1 and TRBJ1-1; a weak D match, TRBD1 (5 bases). CDR3 in amino acids: CSAKEGAQNTEAFF. In DNA, the CDR3 is TGCAGTGCTAAGGAAGGGGCCCAGAACACTGAAGCTTTCTTT.